These T cell receptor beta chains were read from a single sample in a study of cytomegalovirus exposure and HLA in healthy donors. Measured with immunoSEQ multiplex PCR; TCRdb has only the in-frame clones, and not every one. Of over 100,000 clones listed, 81% are singletons. Sequencing input: PBMCs. The receptor set was obtained from a woman under 40 in good health and CMV-seronegative. Each CDR3 is given with its conserved first and last residue. A D gene is named only where the DNA matches it firmly. Clone sizes are given selectively: once, few, many, or a class where the clone is expanded.

j_gene: TRBJ2-3; v_gene: TRBV10-3; d_gene: NA; abundance: NA; CDR3aa: CAISASVGQQASTDTQYF; CDR3nt: TGTGCCATCAGTGCAAGCGTTGGACAGCAGGCTAGCACAGATACGCAGTATTTT
j_gene: TRBJ1-6; v_gene: TRBV19; d_gene: NA; abundance: NA; CDR3aa: CASIAGSRGSPLHF; CDR3nt: TGTGCCAGTATCGCGGGGTCCCGGGGTTCACCCCTCCACTTT
j_gene: TRBJ1-5; v_gene: TRBV6-1; d_gene: NA; abundance: NA; CDR3aa: CASSESGRAQDNQPQHF; CDR3nt: TGTGCCAGCAGTGAGAGTGGGAGGGCACAGGACAATCAGCCCCAGCATTTT
j_gene: TRBJ2-5; v_gene: TRBV7-2; d_gene: NA; abundance: NA; CDR3aa: CASSSRRTGQGFEETQYF; CDR3nt: TGTGCCAGCAGCTCCCGACGAACAGGCCAGGGGTTTGAGGAGACCCAGTACTTC
j_gene: TRBJ2-7; v_gene: TRBV2; d_gene: NA; abundance: NA; CDR3aa: CASTGQIYEQYF; CDR3nt: TGTGCCAGCACTGGACAGATCTACGAGCAGTACTTC
j_gene: TRBJ1-1; v_gene: TRBV27; d_gene: NA; abundance: NA; CDR3aa: CASSRTANTEAFF; CDR3nt: TGTGCCAGCAGTCGGACAGCGAACACTGAAGCTTTCTTT
j_gene: TRBJ1-2; v_gene: TRBV21-1; d_gene: NA; abundance: medium-sized; CDR3aa: CASSKEEDRGCHGYTF; CDR3nt: TGTGCCAGCAGCAAAGAGGAGGACAGGGGGTGCCATGGCTACACCTTC
j_gene: TRBJ1-2; v_gene: TRBV9; d_gene: TRBD1; abundance: once; CDR3aa: CASSVGTGYGYTF; CDR3nt: TGTGCCAGCAGCGTGGGGACAGGGTATGGCTACACCTTC
j_gene: TRBJ2-3; v_gene: TRBV19; d_gene: TRBD2; abundance: once; CDR3aa: CASRIAGGPVADTQYF; CDR3nt: TGTGCCAGTAGGATAGCGGGAGGGCCGGTGGCAGATACGCAGTATTTT
j_gene: TRBJ1-1; v_gene: TRBV19; d_gene: NA; abundance: NA; CDR3aa: CASSKRAGTEAFF; CDR3nt: TGTGCCAGTAGTAAGAGGGCGGGCACTGAAGCTTTCTTT
j_gene: TRBJ2-2; v_gene: TRBV18; d_gene: NA; abundance: NA; CDR3aa: CASSRDRLNTGELFF; CDR3nt: TGTGCCAGCTCACGAGACAGACTGAACACCGGGGAGCTGTTTTTT
j_gene: TRBJ2-7; v_gene: TRBV30; d_gene: NA; abundance: NA; CDR3aa: CAWSVVGRGYEQYF; CDR3nt: TGTGCCTGGAGCGTAGTTGGGAGGGGGTACGAGCAGTACTTC
j_gene: TRBJ2-7; v_gene: TRBV2; d_gene: TRBD1; abundance: few; CDR3aa: CASLEKGQGSYEQYF; CDR3nt: TGTGCCAGTTTGGAAAAGGGACAGGGGTCCTACGAGCAGTACTTC
j_gene: TRBJ1-2; v_gene: TRBV29-1; d_gene: TRBD1; abundance: once; CDR3aa: CSVGDRGYYGYTF; CDR3nt: TGCAGCGTTGGGGACAGGGGCTACTATGGCTACACCTTC
j_gene: TRBJ2-7; v_gene: TRBV6-4; d_gene: TRBD2; abundance: NA; CDR3aa: CASSKSPAGAHEQYF; CDR3nt: TGTGCCAGCAGTAAATCACCAGCGGGAGCCCACGAGCAGTACTTC
j_gene: TRBJ2-7; v_gene: TRBV28; d_gene: NA; abundance: NA; CDR3aa: CASSGWPESYEQYF; CDR3nt: TGTGCCAGCAGTGGATGGCCGGAGTCCTACGAGCAGTACTTC
j_gene: TRBJ1-6; v_gene: TRBV6-5; d_gene: TRBD1; abundance: NA; CDR3aa: CASSRDRAGSPLHF; CDR3nt: TGTGCCAGCAGTCGGGACAGGGCAGGATCACCCCTCCACTTT
j_gene: TRBJ2-4; v_gene: TRBV7-2; d_gene: TRBD2; abundance: NA; CDR3aa: CASSPSGSGNIQYF; CDR3nt: TGTGCCAGCAGCCCCAGCGGGAGCGGAAACATTCAGTACTTC
j_gene: TRBJ1-1; v_gene: TRBV6-1; d_gene: NA; abundance: few; CDR3aa: CASILTGNTEAFF; CDR3nt: TGTGCCAGCATACTAACTGGGAACACTGAAGCTTTCTTT
j_gene: TRBJ2-1; v_gene: TRBV28; d_gene: NA; abundance: NA; CDR3aa: CASSLSDNEQFF; CDR3nt: TGTGCCAGCAGTTTATCAGACAATGAGCAGTTCTTC
j_gene: TRBJ1-1; v_gene: TRBV7-9; d_gene: NA; abundance: once; CDR3aa: CASTLGVTEAFF; CDR3nt: TGTGCCAGCACTCTCGGAGTCACTGAAGCTTTCTTT
j_gene: TRBJ1-4; v_gene: TRBV27; d_gene: NA; abundance: NA; CDR3aa: CASSLSWGRTGTNEKLFF; CDR3nt: TGTGCCAGCAGTTTATCTTGGGGAAGGACTGGAACTAATGAAAAACTGTTTTTT
j_gene: TRBJ2-3; v_gene: TRBV5-1; d_gene: TRBD2; abundance: NA; CDR3aa: CASSSAGMGTDTQYF; CDR3nt: TGCGCCAGCAGCTCAGCGGGGATGGGGACAGATACGCAGTATTTT
j_gene: TRBJ1-4; v_gene: TRBV7-2; d_gene: TRBD1; abundance: NA; CDR3aa: CASSLRQGTNEKLFF; CDR3nt: TGTGCCAGCAGCCTGCGACAGGGAACTAATGAAAAACTGTTTTTT
j_gene: TRBJ2-2; v_gene: TRBV20-1; d_gene: NA; abundance: NA; CDR3aa: CSALHGELFF; CDR3nt: TGCAGTGCACTCCACGGGGAGCTGTTTTTT
j_gene: TRBJ1-5; v_gene: TRBV19; d_gene: TRBD1; abundance: NA; CDR3aa: CASSIAMDRGFGNQPQHF; CDR3nt: TGTGCCAGTAGTATAGCCATGGACAGGGGCTTTGGAAATCAGCCCCAGCATTTT
j_gene: TRBJ1-1; v_gene: TRBV7-9; d_gene: TRBD1; abundance: NA; CDR3aa: CSSRIVPGQGLGTEAFF; CDR3nt: TGTTCCAGCAGGATTGTCCCGGGACAGGGTTTGGGCACTGAAGCTTTCTTT
j_gene: TRBJ2-2; v_gene: TRBV4-1; d_gene: TRBD2; abundance: NA; CDR3aa: CASTGLLAGVNAGELFF; CDR3nt: TGCGCCAGCACCGGTTTACTAGCGGGAGTTAACGCCGGGGAGCTGTTTTTT
j_gene: TRBJ2-1; v_gene: TRBV29-1; d_gene: TRBD1; abundance: NA; CDR3aa: CSVPLDRGLGNEQFF; CDR3nt: TGCAGCGTCCCCCTTGACAGGGGGCTCGGCAATGAGCAGTTCTTC
j_gene: TRBJ2-7; v_gene: TRBV10-1; d_gene: NA; abundance: NA; CDR3aa: CASSVSGGGYEQYF; CDR3nt: TGCGCCAGCAGCGTATCAGGGGGAGGTTACGAGCAGTACTTC
j_gene: TRBJ1-2; v_gene: TRBV11-2; d_gene: NA; abundance: NA; CDR3aa: CASSSPWRWELDGYTF; CDR3nt: TGTGCCAGCAGCTCCCCCTGGCGCTGGGAGTTGGATGGCTACACCTTC
j_gene: TRBJ2-5; v_gene: TRBV18; d_gene: NA; abundance: NA; CDR3aa: CASSPEGAPGTQYF; CDR3nt: TGTGCCAGCTCACCAGAGGGAGCCCCAGGGACCCAGTACTTC
j_gene: TRBJ2-7; v_gene: TRBV27; d_gene: TRBD2; abundance: once; CDR3aa: CASSPGLAGGHEQYF; CDR3nt: TGTGCCAGCAGTCCTGGACTAGCGGGAGGCCACGAGCAGTACTTC
j_gene: TRBJ1-5; v_gene: TRBV7-9; d_gene: NA; abundance: NA; CDR3aa: CASSLEGPQHF; CDR3nt: TGTGCCAGCAGCCTCGAGGGGCCCCAGCATTTT
j_gene: TRBJ1-5; v_gene: TRBV2; d_gene: NA; abundance: medium-sized; CDR3aa: CASSKTENQPQHF; CDR3nt: TGTGCCAGCAGTAAAACCGAGAATCAGCCCCAGCATTTT
j_gene: TRBJ2-7; v_gene: TRBV11-3; d_gene: TRBD1; abundance: NA; CDR3aa: CASSLEPGGAGIYEQYF; CDR3nt: TGTGCCAGCAGCTTAGAGCCAGGGGGCGCGGGCATCTACGAGCAGTACTTC
j_gene: TRBJ2-1; v_gene: TRBV27; d_gene: TRBD2; abundance: NA; CDR3aa: CASSLISPQREVGYEQFF; CDR3nt: TGTGCCAGCAGTTTAATTTCCCCCCAGCGGGAGGTTGGATACGAGCAGTTCTTC
j_gene: TRBJ2-5; v_gene: TRBV5-5; d_gene: NA; abundance: NA; CDR3aa: CASSLLGETQYF; CDR3nt: TGTGCCAGCAGCTTGCTAGGAGAGACCCAGTACTTC
j_gene: TRBJ2-1; v_gene: TRBV19; d_gene: NA; abundance: NA; CDR3aa: CASSKERGEQFF; CDR3nt: TGTGCCAGTAGTAAGGAGCGAGGTGAGCAGTTCTTC
j_gene: TRBJ1-1; v_gene: TRBV12-5; d_gene: NA; abundance: few; CDR3aa: CASGLVSRGLGTRAFF; CDR3nt: TGTGCTAGTGGTTTGGTATCGCGGGGGCTAGGGACTAGGGCTTTCTTT